This section outlines one T cell receptor beta chain sequence together with its context. TCR beta sequences were obtained from blood CD8+ and CD4+ T cells. FACS enriched CD8+ TEMRA cells, while bulk CD8+ and CD4+ were negatively isolated. Germline values: CDR1 MGHRA, CDR2 YSYEKL. Trimming stripped 2 bases from V and 6 bases from J, with 18 bases between. The length of the CDR3 is 16 residues. The sample belongs to a study of CD8 T cells in Susac syndrome. Random hexamers were used to reverse transcribe about 0.45 to 1 ug of RNA. An immunoSEQ multiplex PCR amplified TCR beta CDR3 over 54 Vbeta and 13 Jbeta. MiXCR, run by TCRdb on the immunoSEQ multiplex PCR reads, gives a single entry per CDR3 protein. This table holds tens of thousands of distinct CDR3 sequences, 90% to 95% found once.

The receptor comes from a human donor in good health. The rearrangement uses TRBV4-1 and TRBJ2-3; D unclear. The source material was CD8+ T cells from PBMCs. In DNA form, the CDR3 reads TGCGCCAGCAGCCAACGATCCATGGTAGGTTTGGATACGCAGTATTTT. It yields the protein CASSQRSMVGLDTQYF.